These T cell receptor beta chains were read from a single sample in a study of T cells after yellow fever vaccination. From the 5' RACE reads, TCRdb called clonotypes with MiXCR, one entry per CDR3 protein. The repertoire holds more than 250,000 distinct CDR3 sequences, around 7% seen once, with over 15% in the top ten. This specimen was PBMCs, taken approximately 40 days after the first yellow fever vaccination. These receptors were taken from a man between 18 and 29 years old who received the YFV17D yellow fever vaccine. Each CDR3 is given with its conserved first and last residue. D genes are given only for firm matches. Clone size is given for some rows only: seen once, a few or many times, or a class if the clone is expanded.

v_gene	d_gene	j_gene	abundance	CDR3aa	CDR3nt
TRBV20-1	TRBD2	TRBJ2-2	few	CSARVVAGANTGELFF	TGCAGTGCTAGAGTGGTAGCGGGGGCGAACACCGGGGAGCTGTTTTTT
TRBV5-1	-	TRBJ2-6	many	CASSLGQAGANVLTF	TGCGCCAGCAGCTTGGGGCAAGCAGGGGCCAACGTCCTGACTTTC
TRBV4-3	-	TRBJ1-2	few	CASSQEGSVTYGYTF	TGCGCCAGCAGCCAAGAAGGGTCGGTGACCTATGGCTACACCTTC
TRBV4-3	-	TRBJ1-1	many	CASSADRNTEAFF	TGCGCCAGCAGCGCCGACAGAAACACTGAAGCTTTCTTT
TRBV4-3	TRBD1	TRBJ1-5	many	CASSQDWTGGQPQHF	TGCGCCAGCAGCCAAGACTGGACAGGGGGGCAGCCCCAGCATTTT
TRBV6-2/TRBV6-3	TRBD1	TRBJ1-6	few	CASSYLTGGNNSPLHF	TGTGCCAGCAGTTACTTGACAGGGGGTAACAATTCACCCCTCCACTTT
TRBV7-9	TRBD2	TRBJ2-2	few	CASSSLAGTGELFF	TGTGCCAGCAGCTCTCTAGCGGGCACCGGGGAGCTGTTTTTT
TRBV7-2	-	TRBJ2-1	-	CASSLAVRSDEQFF	TGTGCCAGCAGCTTAGCTGTCAGATCGGATGAGCAGTTCTTC
TRBV29-1	-	TRBJ2-3	few	CSVEVDTQYF	TGCAGCGTTGAAGTAGATACGCAGTATTTT
TRBV6-2/TRBV6-3	TRBD1	TRBJ1-5	-	CASSYPGGNQPQHF	TGTGCCAGCAGTTACCCAGGGGGGAATCAGCCCCAGCATTTT
TRBV10-3	-	TRBJ1-4	many	CAIGGTGEKLFF	TGTGCCATCGGAGGGACTGGAGAAAAACTGTTTTTT
TRBV4-1	-	TRBJ2-1	-	CASSQVTPPYNEQFF	TGCGCCAGCAGCCAAGTAACTCCTCCCTACAATGAGCAGTTCTTC
TRBV4-1	-	TRBJ2-6	many	CASSLRAPGVDSGANVLTF	TGCGCCAGCAGCCTTAGGGCTCCAGGGGTCGACTCTGGGGCCAACGTCCTGACTTTC
TRBV10-2	TRBD2	TRBJ2-1	-	CASGAGLAGVNEQFF	TGCGCCAGCGGGGCGGGCCTAGCGGGGGTTAATGAGCAGTTCTTC
TRBV19	TRBD2	TRBJ2-1	few	CASSIGGGAYNEQFF	TGTGCCAGTAGTATAGGCGGGGGGGCCTACAATGAGCAGTTCTTC
TRBV4-2	-	TRBJ2-3	-	CASSHHSQGLSTDTQYF	TGTGCCAGCAGCCACCACTCACAGGGACTTAGCACAGATACGCAGTATTTT
TRBV7-2	-	TRBJ1-1	-	CASIEAGWWTEAFF	TGTGCCAGCATCGAAGCGGGGTGGTGGACTGAAGCTTTCTTT
TRBV25-1	-	TRBJ2-5	few	CASSESGRKETQYF	TGTGCCAGCAGTGAATCAGGGCGAAAAGAGACCCAGTACTTC
TRBV4-1	-	TRBJ2-3	-	CASSPPGQADTQYF	TGCGCCAGCAGCCCCCCGGGCCAGGCAGATACGCAGTATTTT
TRBV12-3/TRBV12-4	-	TRBJ1-1	few	CASSPRAGWSEAFF	TGTGCCAGCAGCCCGCGGGCAGGCTGGTCTGAAGCTTTCTTT
TRBV29-1	-	TRBJ1-2	-	CSVTEGQSEGYTF	TGCAGCGTGACCGAAGGACAGTCGGAGGGCTACACCTTC
TRBV20-1	-	TRBJ1-5	few	CSAITGVRGNQPQHF	TGCAGTGCTATTACCGGGGTAAGGGGCAATCAGCCCCAGCATTTT